One sample yielded the 21 T cell receptor beta chains listed below, sequenced in a study of blood T cell repertoires in COVID-19. The protocol was immunoSEQ multiplex PCR, while the TCRdb copy is restricted to in-frame clones and leaves out a portion. The sample carries 94,000 or so clones, 70% to 85% recorded once. The sequenced sample was peripheral blood. These receptors were obtained from a man in his sixties with acute or convalescent COVID-19.

V usage is TRBV9 and J usage is TRBJ2-3; 13 bases match TRBD2. V shed 4 bases, J shed 1 base, and the junction held 12 bases outside the gene matches. The CDR3 contains 19 residues. Germline V gene sequence: CDR1 SGDLS, CDR2 YYNGEE. The DNA for the CDR3 is TGTGCCAGCAGCCCTCGAGTGACTAGCGGGGGGCCGGGCACAGATACGCAGTATTTT. Translated: CASSPRVTSGGPGTDTQYF.

The chain recombines TRBV28 with TRBJ1-4, with a weak D call TRBD1 (5 bases). The CDR3 sequence is 15 residues long. Trimming removed 6 bases from V and 5 bases from J, with 16 bases in between. In germline, CDR1 is MDHEN, CDR2 SYDVKM. This chain's CDR3 is CASSSGGRPNEKLFF. The CDR3 bases are TGTGCCAGCAGCAGTGGGGGGAGGCCCAATGAAAAACTGTTTTTT.

The genes are TRBV27 and TRBJ2-5, with D tentatively TRBD1 (7 bases). V was shortened by 9 bases and J by 4 bases, with 21 bases between the two germline ends. The CDR3 consists of 15 residues. Germline V gives CDR1 MNHEY, CDR2 SMNVEV (reference sequence). The CDR3 DNA follows: TGTGCCAGTTCTCAGCGACCAGGGGGGTCAGAGACCCAGTACTTC. This encodes CASSQRPGGSETQYF.

The table lists this clone with a few counts. CDR3 amino acids: CASSHPSRDTRGTGELFF. The CDR3 DNA follows: TGTGCCAGCAGTCACCCCTCCCGGGACACCCGTGGCACCGGGGAGCTGTTTTTT. The genes are TRBV27 and TRBJ2-2, with D possibly matching TRBD1 (6 bases). V shed 5 bases and J shed 4 bases, with 23 bases lying between them. CDR1 and CDR2 (germline): MNHEY, SMNVEV (reference sequence). This CDR3 is 18 amino acids long.

This clone was seen a single time. V is TRBV12-3 or TRBV12-4 and J is TRBJ1-1; 8 nucleotides align to TRBD1. Germline trimming cut 7 bases from V and 4 bases from J; bases unmatched to any gene: 5. The CDR3 is made up of 13 amino acids. The CDR3 spells CASKNTGGTEAFF. In DNA form, the CDR3 reads TGTGCCAGCAAGAATACAGGGGGCACTGAAGCTTTCTTT.

CDR3 sequence: CASSLGQAGNTIYF. The CDR3 nucleotides read TGTGCCAGCAGCTTGGGACAGGCTGGAAACACCATATATTTT. The genes are TRBV5-6 and TRBJ1-3; D might be TRBD1 (6 bases). Trimming removed 0 bases at V and 2 bases at J, with 6 bases between. The CDR3 length is 14 residues. Per germline, CDR1 SGHDT and CDR2 YYEEEE.

The chain uses TRBV5-1 and TRBJ1-4, with 9 bases fitting TRBD1. Losses at the gene ends were 2 bases for V and 10 bases for J; bases not matched to a gene: 15. CDR1 and CDR2 from the germline V gene are SGHRS and YFSETQ. This CDR3 is 17 amino acids long. CDR3 region: CASSFSHRDRESGKLFF. CDR3 sequence (DNA): TGCGCCAGCAGCTTCTCACATCGGGACAGGGAATCGGGAAAACTGTTTTTT.

This sequence joins TRBV6-2 or TRBV6-3 and TRBJ1-1, with 8 bases lining up with TRBD1. The junction had 12 bases not matched to a gene; V was cut back by 7 bases and J by 2 bases. The CDR3 runs to 16 residues. CDR1 is MNHEY and CDR2 is SVGEGT in the germline V gene. The CDR3 region has the DNA TGTGCCAGCAACCCGTCCAGGGGGCAGTTTAACACTGAAGCTTTCTTT. Its translation: CASNPSRGQFNTEAFF.

The chain has TRBV28 and TRBJ1-2; 9 nucleotides match TRBD1. V dropped 6 bases and J dropped 7; count of bases not matched to a gene: 9. The CDR3 has 14 amino acids. From germline, CDR1 is MDHEN and CDR2 SYDVKM. As DNA, the CDR3 is TGTGCCAGCAGGGCCGGGACAGGGAATTTTGGCTACACCTTC. The encoded protein is CASRAGTGNFGYTF.

The chain carries TRBV21-1 and TRBJ2-5; the table's D gene call, TRBD2, was not cross checked with the DNA. TRBV21-1 is termed a pseudogene. The CDR3 consists of 16 residues. CDR3 in amino acids: CASSMRRRPPPETQYF. In DNA, the CDR3 is TGTGCCAGCAGCATGAGGCGACGACCGCCCCCAGAGACCCAGTACTTC.

The chain is built from TRBV2 and TRBJ1-1, with D maybe TRBD1 (6 bases). The V end lost 8 bases, the J end lost 0 bases, and 10 bases lay between the germline ends. The CDR3 totals 13 residues. CDR1 and CDR2 from the germline V gene are SNHLY and FYNNEI. In DNA form, the CDR3 reads TGTGCCAGCCAGGGGAATATGAACACTGAAGCTTTCTTT. This sequence encodes CASQGNMNTEAFF. The entire variable domain, with the rest obtained from reference TRBV2 and TRBJ1-1, is as follows: EPEVTQTPSHQVTQMGQEVILRCVPISNHLYFYWYRQILGQKVEFLVSFYNNEISEKSEIFDDQFSVERPDGSNFTLKIRSTKLEDSAMYFCASQGNMNTEAFFGQGTRLTVV.

This clone was found a few times. This chain joins TRBV29-1 and TRBJ1-2; the D is unclear. This CDR3 has 11 residues. V lost 4 bases, J lost 8 bases, and 11 bases lay in between. The germline CDR1 and CDR2 sequences are SQVTM and ANQGSEA. CDR3 nucleotides: TGCAGCGTTGGTCAAGGAGGCGGCTACACCTTC. Translation: CSVGQGGGYTF.

The V and J genes are TRBV6-5 and TRBJ1-6; 7 nucleotides agree with TRBD1. CDR1 is MNHEY and CDR2 is SVGAGI in the germline V gene. The CDR3 has 15 amino acids. V shed 11 bases, J shed 7 bases, and the junction held 14 bases outside the gene matches. This chain's CDR3 is CAAANRGPGNSPLHF. The CDR3 DNA is TGTGCCGCCGCGAACAGGGGACCAGGCAATTCACCCCTCCACTTT.

The gene calls are TRBV3-1 (or the pseudogene TRBV3-2) and TRBJ2-2, with D possibly being TRBD1 (5 bases). The CDR3 runs to 14 residues. Trimming removed 4 bases at V and 2 bases at J, with 8 bases between. In germline, CDR1 is LGHDT, CDR2 YNNKEL (reference sequence). The DNA for the CDR3 is TGTGCCAGCAGCCTACAGGAAAACACCGGGGAGCTGTTTTTT. This gives the protein CASSLQENTGELFF.

The J gene is TRBJ1-1, the V gene TRBV5-4, with 9 bases matching TRBD1. This CDR3 is built from 16 residues. V shed 4 bases, J shed 1 base, and the junction held 8 bases outside the gene matches. Germline V gene lookup returns CDR1 SGHNT and CDR2 YYREEE (reference sequence). CDR3 region: CASSRPGTGTNTEAFF. The CDR3 region has the DNA TGTGCCAGCAGCCGTCCCGGGACAGGGACGAACACTGAAGCTTTCTTT.

This clone was found a few times. This chain connects TRBV2 to TRBJ1-5; 11 nucleotides agree with TRBD1. The germline CDR1 and CDR2 sequences are SNHLY and FYNNEI. V trimming: 7 bases; J trimming: 4 bases; junction bases outside the gene matches: 6. This CDR3 contains 15 residues. Written as DNA, the CDR3 is TGTGCCAGCACCTTAGGGACAGGGGGGAATCAGCCCCAGCATTTT. Translating it yields CASTLGTGGNQPQHF.

This clone was seen once. The chain links TRBV28 to TRBJ1-6, with D perhaps matching TRBD1 (6 bases). Trimming pared 8 bases from V and 1 base from J, leaving 21 bases between. Per germline, CDR1 MDHEN and CDR2 SYDVKM. This CDR3 is 18 amino acids long. The CDR3 here is CASAPTWGLGSYNSPLHF. In nucleotides, the CDR3 is TGTGCCAGCGCCCCCACGTGGGGGCTGGGGTCCTATAATTCACCCCTCCACTTT.

The chain is built from TRBV2 and TRBJ1-4; maybe TRBD1 (6 bases). The CDR3 is made up of 13 amino acids. The germline gives CDR1 SNHLY, CDR2 FYNNEI. V was shortened by 6 bases and J by 7 bases, with 12 bases between the two germline ends. The CDR3 coding sequence is TGTGCCAGCAGCTTGACAGGTTTTGAAAAACTGTTTTTT. This codes for CASSLTGFEKLFF.

The V gene is TRBV12-3 or TRBV12-4, the J gene TRBJ2-3, with a weak D call TRBD2 (5 bases). There are 13 residues in the CDR3. V was cut by 5 bases and J by 8 bases, with 14 bases left in between. Written as DNA, the CDR3 is TGTGCCAGCAGTCCCCCTACCGGGGTTACGCAGTATTTT. It is translated as CASSPPTGVTQYF.

This chain uses TRBV7-2 with TRBJ2-2; TRBD2 matches at 11 bases. CDR1 is SGHTA and CDR2 is FQGNSA in the germline V gene. V lost 5 bases to trimming and J lost 6 bases; unmatched junction nucleotides: 5. This CDR3 is built from 15 residues. The CDR3 DNA reads TGTGCCAGCAGCATCCTAGCGGGGGGCTCCGGGGAGCTGTTTTTT. It encodes CASSILAGGSGELFF.

The chain recombines TRBV7-2 with TRBJ2-3, with 11 positions matching TRBD2. This CDR3 contains 17 residues. Germline V CDR1 and CDR2: SGHTA, FQGNSA. Germline trimming cut 1 base from V and 3 bases from J; bases unmatched to any gene: 6. DNA of the CDR3: TGTGCCAGCAGCTTAGTGCTTAGCGGGGGGGCAACAGATACGCAGTATTTT. Encoded protein: CASSLVLSGGATDTQYF. Combining the CDR3 with reference TRBV7-2 and TRBJ2-3 gives the whole variable domain GAGVSQSPSNKVTEKGKDVELRCDPISGHTALYWYRQSLGQGLEFLIYFQGNSAPDKSGLPSDRFSAERTGGSVSTLTIQRTQQEDSAVYLCASSLVLSGGATDTQYFGPGTRLTVL.